The sample holds a few counts of the clone carrying this T cell receptor beta chain. Its matching antigen is unknown. These data belong to a study of spatial heterogeneity in lung cancer. Study-wide points: Circulating ubiquitous expanded tumor TCRs were observed more frequently at resection than at follow-up.

Carried by each TCR cDNA molecule was a unique molecular identifier. TCRdb redid the calling of the 5' RACE reads with MiXCR, one entry per CDR3 protein. This table has about 40,000 distinct CDR3 sequences, less than 6.5% appearing once. Indicated time point: sample taken at primary tumor resection. The cohort: under 80 early-stage, untreated non-small cell lung cancer patients. Unsorted whole RNA samples from tumor, nontumor lung or frozen PBMC were sequenced. The V gene lost 2 bases and the J gene lost 8 bases, with 25 bases spanning the gap. CDR1 SGHDN and CDR2 FVKESK come from the germline V gene. This CDR3 is built from 18 residues.

The sequence was collected from a female donor with early-stage non-small cell lung cancer. V and J are TRBV14 and TRBJ2-4; D tentatively reads TRBD1 or TRBD2 (6 bases each). The sample consisted of PBMCs, taken at surgery. The CDR3, as DNA: TGTGCCAGCAGCCAATACAACCCCCCGGGGGCGCGGGGCTACATTCAGTACTTC. As protein: CASSQYNPPGARGYIQYF.